The present entry profiles one TCR beta chain with its context. The CDR3 length is 12 residues. V was clipped by 7 bases and J by 12 bases, with 18 bases between them. The V gene's germline CDR1 is MDHEN and CDR2 SYDVKM. This entry is derived from a study of OX40 agonist ivuxolimab in advanced cancers. Profiling relied on immunoSEQ multiplex PCR, and the TCRdb table lists in-frame clones only, not all of them. The table records about 76,000 clones, approximately 86% of them present only once. The clonotype originates from an adult with an advanced solid tumor such as melanoma, head and neck, liver or kidney cancer. V usage is TRBV28 and J usage is TRBJ1-1; D is possibly TRBD1 (5 bases). This sample comprised CD4+ or CD8+ T cells sorted from blood, obtained in a trial of the OX40 agonist ivuxolimab. CDR3 nucleotides: TGTGCCAGCACTCGTTATAGGACAAGGACTTTCTTT. Translated: CASTRYRTRTFF.